Described below is a single TCR beta chain sequence and its context. Its antigen is undetermined. This may come from a read error, since a much larger clone is one base off. The sample is drawn from a study of T cell repertoires in cytomegalovirus infection. Study as a whole: In public TCR beta signatures, there were indications of both CMV infection and matching HLA type. Findings and limits, study-wide: HLA-C-restricted CMV-specific TCR beta clonotypes prevailed in the ex vivo response.

TCRdb reprocessed the reads via MiXCR and lists one record per CDR3 protein. The sample has about 130,000 distinct CDR3 sequences; approximately 8.8% are singletons. Germline CDR1 is SGHDN and CDR2 is FVKESK. The CDR3 is 15 residues long. The gene calls are TRBV14 and TRBJ2-1; D is unclear. The specimen sequenced was PBMCs. The TCR was taken from a human donor in good health (CMV status not recorded). Some clones in this sample may be carry-over from other donors' samples. DNA for the CDR3: TGTGCCAGCAGCCAAATACAAAGCTCCTACAATGAGCGGTTCTTC. Amino acids: CASSQIQSSYNERFF.